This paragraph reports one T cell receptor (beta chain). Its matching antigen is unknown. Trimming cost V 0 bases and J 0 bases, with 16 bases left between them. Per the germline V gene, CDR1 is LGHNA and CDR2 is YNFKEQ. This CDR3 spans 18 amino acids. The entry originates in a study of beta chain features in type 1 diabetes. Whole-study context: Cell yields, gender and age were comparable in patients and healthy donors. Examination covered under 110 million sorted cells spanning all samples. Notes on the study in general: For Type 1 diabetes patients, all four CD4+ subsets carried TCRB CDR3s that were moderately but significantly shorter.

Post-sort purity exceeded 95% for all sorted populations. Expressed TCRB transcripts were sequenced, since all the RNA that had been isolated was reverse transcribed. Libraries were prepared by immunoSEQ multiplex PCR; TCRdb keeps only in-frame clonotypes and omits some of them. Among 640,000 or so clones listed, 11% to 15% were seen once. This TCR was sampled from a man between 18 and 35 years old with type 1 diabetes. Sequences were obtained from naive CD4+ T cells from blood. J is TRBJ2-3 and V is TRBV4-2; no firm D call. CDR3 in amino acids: CASSQDPYKIASTDTQYF. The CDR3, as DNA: TGTGCCAGCAGCCAAGATCCGTATAAAATAGCAAGCACAGATACGCAGTATTTT.